Following are 30 T cell receptor beta chains from one sample sequenced in a study of T cells in Graves' hyperthyroidism and ophthalmopathy (dated by TCRdb to about 2019). The library was produced with multiplex PCR. Sequencing took place on an Illumina HiSeq 2000. TCR beta CDR3 regions were amplified from RNA transcripts. The first round of RT-PCR for the TCR CDR3 was performed with the HTBI primer set and the Qiagen OneStep RT-PCR kit. The public reads were quality trimmed at Q25 with fastp and then assembled into clones with MiXCR by TCRdb, keeping productive beta chains. Identical CDR3 protein sequences are pooled into one entry, listed with their most common genes and DNA. This sample gives approximately 630,000 distinct CDR3 sequences in total; 15% to 20% of them show up just once. Of the sample, approximately 3.8% is held by the ten largest clones. The specimen sequenced was blood. These receptors were collected from a woman in her twenties or thirties with Graves' hyperthyroidism.

The table lists this clonotype with many counts. The rearrangement uses TRBV12-3 or TRBV12-4 and TRBJ2-7; possible D gene TRBD2, 5 bases. The germline V and J ends were trimmed by 9 bases and 5 bases, with 11 bases remaining between them. CDR3 length: 11 residues. The CDR3 spells CASSEGNEQYF. The CDR3 coding sequence is TGTGCCAGTTCTGAGGGAAACGAGCAGTACTTC.

The V call is TRBV7-9, the J call TRBJ1-1, with D possibly being TRBD1 (6 bases). The CDR3 consists of 12 residues. Trimming shortened V by 9 bases and J by 4 bases, and 12 bases separated the two germline ends. The germline V gene encodes CDR1 SEHNR and CDR2 FQNEAQ (reference sequence). The CDR3 region is CASGYRATEAFF. For the CDR3, the DNA is TGTGCCAGTGGGTACAGGGCCACTGAAGCTTTCTTT.

The chain joins TRBV7-9 to TRBJ1-2; the D gene is possibly TRBD1 (5 bases). This CDR3 is 15 amino acids long. Looked up from germline, CDR1 is SEHNR and CDR2 is FQNEAQ (reference sequence). V was cut by 5 bases and J by 0 bases, with 13 bases left in between. In DNA form, the CDR3 reads TGTGCCAGCAGCCCAGATGGGGGAGCTAACTATGGCTACACCTTC. This encodes CASSPDGGANYGYTF.

This clonotype was seen repeatedly, ten times or more. The chain is built from TRBV28 and TRBJ2-7; D call uncertain. This CDR3 contains 12 residues. Trimming removed 9 bases from V and 3 bases from J, with 12 bases in between. Per the germline V gene, CDR1 is MDHEN and CDR2 is SYDVKM. CDR3 sequence reads: CASLGRFYEQYF. The DNA of the CDR3 is TGTGCCAGTTTAGGGCGTTTCTACGAGCAGTACTTC.

This clonotype was recorded at least ten times. The rearrangement uses TRBV7-9 and TRBJ2-3, with D perhaps matching TRBD2 (6 bases). The CDR3 loop spans 17 amino acids. In germline, CDR1 is SEHNR, CDR2 FQNEAQ (reference sequence). V dropped 5 bases and J dropped 2 bases, with 20 bases sitting between them. The CDR3 loop is CASSTKRSAGSTDTQYF. As DNA, the CDR3 is TGTGCCAGCAGCACCAAGCGGTCGGCGGGATCCACAGATACGCAGTATTTT.

The chain recombines TRBV5-6 with TRBJ1-1; D not certain. The CDR3 runs to 13 residues. Germline V gene sequence: CDR1 SGHDT, CDR2 YYEEEE. Here the CDR3 reads CSRTLGLGPEAFF. As DNA, the CDR3 is TGTTCCCGCACCCTAGGACTGGGCCCTGAAGCTTTCTTT.

This clonotype was observed many times. The V and J genes are TRBV28 and TRBJ2-1, with 7 bases that match TRBD1. Per germline, CDR1 MDHEN and CDR2 SYDVKM. The V segment lost 6 bases and the J segment 4 bases; nucleotides outside the gene matches: 9. The CDR3 length is 15 residues. The CDR3 region is CASSYNRGRYNEQFF. The CDR3 DNA reads TGTGCCAGCAGCTATAACAGGGGTCGATACAATGAGCAGTTCTTC.

In its sample, this clonotype was seen a few times. The chain recombines TRBV2 with TRBJ2-6; D might be TRBD1 (5 bases). CDR1 and CDR2 from the germline V gene are SNHLY and FYNNEI. V was clipped by 4 bases and J by 0 bases, with 16 bases between them. This CDR3 has 18 amino acids. This CDR3 is CASSGVFRASSGANVLTF. The DNA of the CDR3 is TGTGCCAGCAGTGGGGTTTTCAGGGCCTCCTCTGGGGCCAACGTCCTGACTTTC.

This clonotype has a count of ten or more. The rearrangement uses TRBV11-2 and TRBJ2-3; no clear D. The germline V gene encodes CDR1 SGHAT and CDR2 FQNNGV. The CDR3 contains 13 residues. Deletions cut 0 bases from V and 5 bases from J, with 6 bases between. CDR3 sequence: CASSLDSQDTQYF. DNA for the CDR3: TGTGCCAGCAGCTTAGACTCGCAAGATACGCAGTATTTT.

V gene TRBV4-1 combines with J gene TRBJ2-2, with D hard to call. Deletions cut 6 bases from V and 1 base from J, with 9 bases between. CDR1 and CDR2 (germline): MGHRA, YSYEKL. The length of the CDR3 is 14 residues. Here the CDR3 DNA reads TGCGCCAGCAGAAAATGGGAGAACACCGGGGAGCTGTTTTTT. It specifies CASRKWENTGELFF.

J is TRBJ2-1 and V is TRBV14; D not certain. The CDR3 is 16 amino acids. V was clipped by 1 base and J by 7 bases, with 17 bases between them. Germline-derived CDR1 and CDR2 are SGHDN and FVKESK. CDR3 loop: CASSQGGVSSPNEQFF. The CDR3 DNA follows: TGTGCCAGCAGCCAAGGAGGCGTTTCCTCCCCGAATGAGCAGTTCTTC.

A few counts support this clonotype. The gene calls are TRBV7-3 and TRBJ2-2; D ambiguous. Germline lookup yields CDR1 SGHTA and CDR2 FQGTGA. The CDR3 spans 15 residues. Trimming pared 2 bases from V and 4 bases from J, leaving 11 bases between. This CDR3 reads CASSLGSHRTGELFF. Here the CDR3 DNA reads TGTGCCAGCAGCTTAGGGTCCCATCGCACCGGGGAGCTGTTTTTT.

The rearrangement joins TRBV2 to TRBJ1-4; D is unclear. Germline CDR1 SNHLY, CDR2 FYNNEI. V was cut by 6 bases and J by 7 bases, with 12 bases left in between. The CDR3 consists of 13 residues. The CDR3 sequence is CASRRAAGEKLFF. CDR3 sequence (DNA): TGTGCCAGCAGGCGGGCGGCGGGTGAAAAACTGTTTTTT.

This clonotype was detected ten times or more. The genes are TRBV30 and TRBJ1-6; D gene unclear. V shed 5 bases and J shed 10 bases, with 9 bases lying between them. CDR3 length equals 11 residues. Looked up from germline, CDR1 is GTSNPN and CDR2 is SVGIG (reference sequence). CDR3 loop: CAWELGSPLHF. For the CDR3, the DNA is TGTGCCTGGGAACTTGGCTCACCCCTCCACTTT.

The chain recombines TRBV5-1 with TRBJ2-2, with 7 bases matching TRBD2. Trimming cost V 6 bases and J 2 bases; bases outside gene matches: 4. Germline CDR1 and CDR2: SGHRS and YFSETQ. The CDR3 is 14 amino acids. The CDR3 DNA sequence: TGCGCCAGCACCGGGAGGAGAAACACCGGGGAGCTGTTTTTT. It encodes CASTGRRNTGELFF.

As regards this clonotype: Germline is not matched at one junction end, which may reflect a read error. The V gene is TRBV11-1, the J gene TRBJ2-3, with no clear D. The CDR3 is 17 residues long. Germline V CDR1 and CDR2: SGHAT, FQDESV (reference sequence). In DNA, the CDR3 is TGCGCCAGCAGCCAAGCAATCCTTAGCACAAGTACAGATACGCAGTATTTT. The encoded protein is CASSQAILSTSTDTQYF.

The chain recombines TRBV7-2 with TRBJ1-1; D gene ambiguous. Trimming left V 4 bases short and J 5 bases short, with 11 bases between. Germline assignment: CDR1 SGHTA and CDR2 FQGNSA. The CDR3 runs to 13 residues. CDR3 nucleotides: TGTGCCAGCAGCTCTGAGCTGGGTACTGAAGCTTTCTTT. This sequence encodes CASSSELGTEAFF.

This clonotype was found many times. The CDR3 here is CASRFGSLGEQFF. CDR3 in DNA: TGTGCCAGCAGGTTTGGTAGCTTGGGTGAGCAGTTCTTC. The V and J genes are TRBV6-1 and TRBJ2-1, with D uncertain. The germline V and J ends were trimmed by 6 bases and 9 bases, with 15 bases remaining between them. The CDR3 sequence is 13 residues long. Germline V lookup: CDR1 MNHNS, CDR2 SASEGT.

The chain combines TRBV5-4 with TRBJ2-2; 7 positions agree with TRBD2. The CDR3 length is 16 residues. Germline V CDR1 and CDR2: SGHNT, YYREEE (reference sequence). Trimming at V came to 4 bases and at J to 2 bases, leaving 8 bases not matched to a gene. DNA for the CDR3: TGTGCCAGCAGCCCCGGGGGGACCGATAACACCGGGGAGCTGTTTTTT. It encodes CASSPGGTDNTGELFF. Full variable domain (missing parts from reference TRBV5-4 and TRBJ2-2): ETGVTQSPTHLIKTRGQQVTLRCSSQSGHNTVSWYQQALGQGPQFIFQYYREEENGRGNFPPRFSGLQFPNYSSELNVNALELDDSALYLCASSPGGTDNTGELFFGEGSRLTVL.

The genes are TRBV6-1 and TRBJ1-4; the match to TRBD1 covers 7 bases. The CDR3 has 15 residues. V was clipped by 4 bases and J by 4 bases; unmatched bases: 6. CDR1 and CDR2 (germline): MNHNS, SASEGT. CDR3 protein: CASSVRPGGNEKLFF. CDR3 sequence (DNA): TGTGCCAGCAGTGTGCGGCCAGGGGGTAATGAAAAACTGTTTTTT.

Only a few counts were recorded for this clonotype. DNA for the CDR3: TGTGCCAGTAGTGGCCCCCCAGAAGAGACCCAGTACTTC. Its translation: CASSGPPEETQYF. The genes are TRBV19 and TRBJ2-5; D unclear. Trimming stripped 5 bases from V and 3 bases from J, with 10 bases between. This CDR3 has 13 amino acids. Per germline, CDR1 LNHDA and CDR2 SQIVND (reference sequence).

This chain connects TRBV7-2 to TRBJ2-5; 8 bases map to TRBD2. This CDR3 region has 15 residues. The V segment lost 2 bases and the J segment 8 bases; nucleotides outside the gene matches: 10. Germline V gives CDR1 SGHTA, CDR2 FQGNSA. This CDR3 reads CASSLLGGGLKTQYF. The CDR3 bases are TGTGCCAGCAGCTTATTAGGCGGGGGGTTGAAAACCCAGTACTTC.

The chain joins TRBV30 to TRBJ2-1; 7 bases align to TRBD1. The CDR3 length is 11 residues. V shed 3 bases and J 12 bases; nucleotides not matched to a gene: 5. Germline V CDR1 and CDR2: GTSNPN, SVGIG (reference sequence). The CDR3 region is CAWRRGLGQFF. CDR3 bases: TGTGCCTGGAGGAGGGGGCTCGGGCAGTTCTTC.

The J gene is TRBJ2-1, the V gene TRBV2, with unresolved D. There are 13 residues in the CDR3. Germline CDR1 SNHLY, CDR2 FYNNEI. The V end lost 0 bases, the J end lost 4 bases, and 4 bases lay between the germline ends. This CDR3 reads CASSEAPYNEQFF. For the CDR3, the DNA is TGTGCCAGCAGTGAAGCCCCTTACAATGAGCAGTTCTTC.

In this sample, this clonotype turned up many times. The V gene is TRBV12-3 or TRBV12-4, the J gene TRBJ2-1; TRBD2 aligns across 12 bases. This CDR3 spans 15 amino acids. Trimming took 3 bases from V and 8 from J; bases not matched to a gene: 5. The CDR3 DNA sequence: TGTGCCAGCAGTTTCCGACTAGCGGGAGTTGATGAGCAGTTCTTC. This sequence encodes CASSFRLAGVDEQFF.

In its sample, this clonotype was seen many times. This chain joins TRBV7-9 and TRBJ2-4; D perhaps matches TRBD1 (5 bases). The V and J ends lost 5 bases and 5 bases respectively, with 10 bases between them. Germline V gene sequence: CDR1 SEHNR, CDR2 FQNEAQ (reference sequence). The CDR3 extends over 13 amino acids. CDR3 protein: CASSRLTENIQYF. CDR3 in DNA: TGTGCCAGCAGCCGATTGACAGAAAACATTCAGTACTTC.

This clonotype was counted ten times or more. This sequence joins TRBV28 and TRBJ1-1; no clear D. Trimming left V 5 bases short and J 2 bases short, with 15 bases between. Germline V gives CDR1 MDHEN, CDR2 SYDVKM. The CDR3 extends over 15 amino acids. In nucleotides, the CDR3 is TGTGCCAGCAGTCGTAGGCCAGGTGAAAACACTGAAGCTTTCTTT. It encodes CASSRRPGENTEAFF.

V and J are TRBV28 and TRBJ1-2; the match to TRBD1 covers 10 bases. The CDR3 covers 15 residues. V lost 4 bases, J lost 4 bases, and 6 bases stayed unmatched. Germline lookup yields CDR1 MDHEN and CDR2 SYDVKM. DNA of the CDR3: TGTGCCAGCAGTTCACGGGACAGGGGACTCTATGGCTACACCTTC. Translation gives CASSSRDRGLYGYTF.

This clonotype was counted only a few times. The genes are TRBV5-8 and TRBJ1-1; 8 bases agree with TRBD1. Germline V gene lookup returns CDR1 SGHTS and CDR2 YDEGEE. The CDR3 runs 16 residues. Trimming removed 3 bases from V and 0 bases from J; junction bases left unmatched: 7. The CDR3 DNA reads TGTGCCAGCAGCTATGCACGGACAGGGATGAACACTGAAGCTTTCTTT. The encoded protein is CASSYARTGMNTEAFF.

Only a few counts were recorded for this clonotype. The chain couples TRBV20-1 to TRBJ2-7; D call uncertain. The CDR3 runs to 15 residues. Per the germline V gene, CDR1 is DFQATT and CDR2 is SNEGSKA (reference sequence). V shed 3 bases and J shed 2 bases, with 17 bases lying between them. The CDR3: CSARGRRTPTYEQYF. For the CDR3, the DNA is TGCAGTGCTAGGGGCAGACGGACCCCTACCTACGAGCAGTACTTC.